This TCR beta chain was sequenced during a study of CD8 T cells in Susac syndrome (dated 2019 in TCRdb). For context, the study as a whole: Repertoire sequencing was used to test whether CD8+ T cell activation and differentiation in Susac syndrome was antigen driven. What the work shows at the level of the full study, not this receptor alone: The study acknowledged that relatively few individuals were included in the TCR sequencing and HLA analysis.

RNA was extracted with the RNeasy kit and roughly 0.5 to 1 ug was reverse transcribed using random hexamers. The immunoSEQ multiplex PCR assay, covering 54 Vbeta and 13 Jbeta segments, was used to amplify TCR beta CDR3 regions. Bias from PCR amplification was corrected by using a synthetic template baseline for primer optimization and for computational correction. Per the authors' processing: Reads were assigned to V, D and J genes according to IMGT and analyzed in immunoSEQ Analyzer, with only productive sequences retained. To calculate clonality, Shannon entropy was normalized by log2 of the number of productive unique sequences and then subtracted from one. Public and private clones were assessed among the 100 most prevalent clones of each patient and control. A clone was defined as Susac-specific if it was absent from the healthy and MS cohorts, from 1052 published viral clones and from other ImmuneACCESS disease sequences. TCRdb cleaned the public reads at Q25 with fastp, built clones with MiXCR and kept in-frame beta chains. Rows with one shared CDR3 protein collapse into an entry with the most common genes and DNA. TCRdb, rather than the study authors, made the V and J calls. Counted in this sample were about 200,000 distinct CDR3 sequences; 90% to 95% of them appeared once. About 0.1% of the sample rests with the top ten.

Peripheral blood CD8+ and CD4+ T cells from healthy donors, Susac syndrome patients and multiple sclerosis patients were profiled by high-throughput TCR beta sequencing. Healthy donors were included as age- and sex-matched controls. CD8+ TEMRA cells were enriched by FACS, while bulk CD8+ and CD4+ T cells were purified by magnetic negative isolation. Blood was collected in EDTA tubes and processed within 24 hours, with PBMCs isolated through density gradient centrifugation. PBMCs intended for TCR sequencing were frozen in liquid nitrogen and were later thawed in a 37 degrees C water bath. A purity of at least 90% was achieved for sorted or isolated CD4+, CD8+ and CD8+ TEMRA cells. There are 13 amino acids in the CDR3, from cysteine to phenylalanine inclusive. Of the read, only the CDR3 DNA is kept; its 39 bases are in frame from base 1. Trimmed from V: 3 bases; trimmed from J: 5 bases; junction bases lacking a gene match: 6. Via the germline V gene, CDR1 is SQVTM and CDR2 ANQGSEA.

In the case of this clonotype: Its antigen is still unknown. It has no much larger one-base neighbor in the sample; base qualities were not kept.

The clonotype originates from a human donor in good health. The chain is made from TRBV29-1 and TRBJ2-7, with 8 bases matching TRBD1. Input material: CD4+ T cells from PBMCs. The CDR3 is CSVDLDRVDEQYF. The DNA sequence follows: TGCAGCGTTGACCTGGACAGGGTCGACGAGCAGTACTTC.